The text below deals with one TCR beta chain. This receptor's antigen is unknown. No much larger clone is present one base from it, and per-base qualities are unavailable. This specimen belongs to a study of PD-1 blockade in classical Hodgkin lymphoma (dated by TCRdb to 2019 to 2021). For the study in its entirety: Nivolumab dosing was 3 mg/kg intravenously every 2 weeks, continuing until either disease progression or unacceptable toxicity. The study used CyTOF and TCR beta sequencing to define a peripheral blood immune signature of response to PD-1 blockade in classical Hodgkin lymphoma. What the work shows at the level of the full study, not this receptor alone: Lower diversity was observed in patients in whom nivolumab was started less than 1 year after ASCT, and these patients were excluded from later analyses so that confounding by immune reconstitution would be avoided. CD4+ but not CD8+ TCR diversity rose significantly by C4D1 (p=0.0027 vs p=0.16), most apparent in complete responders (p=0.02). Newly diagnosed patients were reported to have lower baseline TCR diversity than healthy donors, and relapsed/refractory patients were reported to have lower baseline TCR diversity still. Among trial patients, those achieving complete response had baseline diversity similar to that of newly diagnosed patients, while diversity was significantly lower in partial responders and progressors. Only a single clinical trial cohort was studied, and what caused the repertoire differences, possibly disease activity or prior therapy, remained undefined.

The sample's time point label, in plain terms: cycle 4 day 1 (C4D1), after more than 5 weeks of nivolumab. Every trial patient had relapsed after autologous stem cell transplantation, and cohorts A, B and C differed in prior brentuximab vedotin exposure. A total of about 51 patients with relapsed/refractory classical Hodgkin lymphoma made up the trial cohort, and each patient's best overall response was complete response, partial response or progressive disease. Single-agent nivolumab was administered to trial patients in the multi-cohort phase II CheckMate 205 trial. An independent review committee assessed best overall response by applying the 2007 International Working Group response criteria. Trial PBMCs were collected just before the start of nivolumab (C1D1) and during therapy at cycle 2 day 1 and cycle 4 day 1. Peripheral blood was collected in 8 mL Vacutainer Cell Preparation Tubes, from which PBMCs were isolated by centrifugation and then cryopreserved.

The Qiagen DNeasy kit was used to extract genomic DNA both from unsorted PBMCs and from the negatively selected CD4+ and CD8+ fractions. TCR beta CDR3 regions were amplified by immunoSEQ multiplex PCR using primers annealing to V and J segments. A synthetic immune receptor repertoire was used to minimize amplification bias, and remaining bias was computationally removed after sequencing. As for the authors' bioinformatics: Repertoire diversity was quantified as the Shannon entropy index using custom Python scripts. Unsorted, CD4+ and CD8+ repertoires were analyzed separately, except for combined analyses in which CD4+ and CD8+ sequences were merged in silico. A clone was considered expanded if an increase in frequency of at least 2-fold after treatment relative to C1D1 was found, and a pseudocount of 0.5 was applied to clones undetected at baseline. Singleton clones were defined as clones with 0 or 1 copy at C1D1, and non-singleton clones were defined as clones with 2 or more copies. Clones expanded in unsorted samples were annotated as CD4+, CD8+ or unknown by matching protein sequences in sorted samples from the same patient. Wilcoxon tests on paired samples were used to test changes in diversity from C1D1 to C4D1. In its TCRdb copy, this immuneACCESS table keeps in-frame sequences only and misses some clones. Where compared with another copy, unresolved V genes explain less than half of these, and the others have no known cause. For V, J and clone size, that table is used; D and trimming come from the DNA. This sample lists about 64,000 clones; roughly 89% were detected once. Of the sample, around a tenth is held by the ten largest clones.

CDR1 and CDR2 are read off the germline V gene (reference sequence) as GTSNPN and SVGIG. The CDR3 goes from the cysteine to the phenylalanine over 13 residues. Only the CDR3 part of the read is kept: 39 bases, read in frame from the first base. Trimming at the junction amounts to 0 bases on V and 3 bases on J, and the germline ends lie 5 bases apart. The V gene is TRBV30 and the J gene is TRBJ2-2, with the D gene uncertain. This TCR was sampled from a human donor with classical Hodgkin lymphoma. The sample consisted of peripheral blood mononuclear cells (PBMCs), taken before the fourth cycle of nivolumab. The CDR3 corresponds to CAWSVFHTGELFF. In nucleotides, the sequence is TGTGCCTGGAGTGTATTTCACACCGGGGAGCTGTTTTTT.